This is a list of T cell receptor beta chains from one sample in a study of graft-versus-host responses after intestinal transplantation. Assay: immunoSEQ multiplex PCR; the TCRdb copy retains only in-frame clones and omits some. Of approximately 54,000 clones in the sample, more than 80% were seen once. Sequenced here: PBMCs, sampled roughly 660 days after intestinal transplant. These receptors came from a human patient who received an intestinal transplant, so some T cells may come from the graft donor. Each CDR3 is given with its conserved first and last residue. Each record gives: J gene, V gene, clone size, CDR3 length, CDR3 protein. Only some rows state a clone size, as once, few, many or a class for expanded clones.

J: TRBJ1-4; V: TRBV6-1; size: NA; length: 14; CDR3: CASKRSDENEKLFF
J: TRBJ1-6; V: TRBV6-6; size: few; length: 16; CDR3: CASSYDLQGANSPLHF
J: TRBJ1-4; V: TRBV5-1; size: NA; length: 18; CDR3: CASSYGDRGLYSNEKLFF
J: TRBJ1-4; V: TRBV5-1; size: NA; length: 15; CDR3: CASSSRTGLKEKLFF
J: TRBJ1-2; V: TRBV7-9; size: NA; length: 14; CDR3: CASSLGQGGSGYTF
J: TRBJ1-1; V: TRBV5-1; size: NA; length: 17; CDR3: CASSLPGLSSMNTEAFF
J: TRBJ1-6; V: TRBV11-3; size: NA; length: 14; CDR3: CASTLGTGDSPLHF
J: TRBJ2-7; V: TRBV18; size: NA; length: 17; CDR3: CASSLRSTSGGPYEQYF
J: TRBJ1-1; V: TRBV2; size: NA; length: 13; CDR3: CASSGAPDVKAFF
J: TRBJ2-1; V: TRBV12-5; size: once; length: 15; CDR3: CASGPPQSYHNEQFF
J: TRBJ2-5; V: TRBV2; size: NA; length: 11; CDR3: CASKYQETQYF
J: TRBJ1-6; V: TRBV5-6; size: once; length: 16; CDR3: CASSLAGTPGGSPLHF
J: TRBJ2-2; V: TRBV10-1; size: NA; length: 14; CDR3: CASNAGTNTGELFF
J: TRBJ2-3; V: TRBV5-4; size: NA; length: 15; CDR3: CASSRFLPSTDTQYF
J: TRBJ2-3; V: TRBV6-6; size: once; length: 13; CDR3: CASSYSTADTQYF
J: TRBJ1-2; V: TRBV7-7; size: NA; length: 17; CDR3: CASSLALSDSDIYGYTF
J: TRBJ2-3; V: TRBV29-1; size: once; length: 10; CDR3: CSAGTDTQYF
J: TRBJ2-1; V: TRBV9; size: NA; length: 19; CDR3: CASSVGGLAGVHLYNEQFF
J: TRBJ1-4; V: TRBV2; size: NA; length: 15; CDR3: CASGGLTGVREKLFF
J: TRBJ1-1; V: TRBV14; size: NA; length: 14; CDR3: CASSPQRGGSEAFF
J: TRBJ1-1; V: TRBV18; size: NA; length: 13; CDR3: CASSQDPNTEAFF
J: TRBJ2-2; V: TRBV30; size: NA; length: 16; CDR3: CAWLGMGPRDTGELFF
J: TRBJ2-7; V: TRBV11-1; size: NA; length: 14; CDR3: CASSLRGGPVAQYF
J: TRBJ1-6; V: TRBV5-1; size: NA; length: 12; CDR3: CASSSAGSPLHF
J: TRBJ1-4; V: TRBV25-1; size: NA; length: 15; CDR3: CASSELQGINEKLFF
J: TRBJ1-1; V: TRBV6-1; size: NA; length: 14; CDR3: CASSISGGRTEAFF
J: TRBJ2-3; V: TRBV5-5; size: few; length: 13; CDR3: CASTYQGRDTQYF
J: TRBJ2-5; V: TRBV7-6; size: NA; length: 15; CDR3: CASSLEGVPYFTQYF
J: TRBJ1-6; V: TRBV18; size: NA; length: 15; CDR3: CASSPRGTANSPLHF
J: TRBJ1-1; V: TRBV5-5; size: NA; length: 14; CDR3: CASSLAGSGTEAFF
J: TRBJ2-4; V: TRBV5-4; size: NA; length: 16; CDR3: CASSLPETGGDDLQYF
J: TRBJ1-2; V: TRBV19; size: NA; length: 17; CDR3: CASSIQRTVGGIYGYTF
J: TRBJ2-6; V: TRBV6-5; size: NA; length: 15; CDR3: CASSYSASGANVLTF
J: TRBJ2-2; V: TRBV5-4; size: NA; length: 14; CDR3: CASSYRGNTGELFF
J: TRBJ1-5; V: TRBV10-1; size: NA; length: 16; CDR3: CASSVIRQEADQPQHF
J: TRBJ2-7; V: TRBV29-1; size: NA; length: 13; CDR3: CSVGTGSSYEQYF
J: TRBJ2-7; V: TRBV2; size: NA; length: 15; CDR3: CASTGGAGASYEQYF
J: TRBJ1-2; V: TRBV5-6; size: NA; length: 12; CDR3: CASSSDRLGYTF
J: TRBJ1-1; V: TRBV19; size: NA; length: 13; CDR3: CASSTQGNTEAFF
J: TRBJ2-4; V: TRBV6-5; size: NA; length: 14; CDR3: CASSSRGPKNIQYF
J: TRBJ1-4; V: TRBV21-1; size: NA; length: 16; CDR3: CASSKGGSLFNENLFF
J: TRBJ2-7; V: TRBV2; size: few; length: 11; CDR3: CASRQGSEQYF
J: TRBJ2-7; V: TRBV5-4; size: NA; length: 13; CDR3: CASSSSGSYEQYF
J: TRBJ1-2; V: TRBV14; size: NA; length: 14; CDR3: CASSQTRNNYGYTF
J: TRBJ2-5; V: TRBV9; size: NA; length: 17; CDR3: CASSVGGLAISSETQYF
J: TRBJ2-7; V: TRBV5-6; size: NA; length: 15; CDR3: CASSSSDRLLYEQYF